One sample yielded the 4 T cell receptor beta chains listed below, sequenced in a study of blood T cell repertoires in COVID-19. TCRdb's table, derived via immunoSEQ multiplex PCR, lists solely in-frame clones and lacks some. In the table there are some 64,000 clones, around 90% of which are singletons. The sample consisted of peripheral blood. All receptors derive from a man aged 45-65 years with active COVID-19.

This clone was counted once. This chain uses TRBV18 with TRBJ2-5, with 8 bases matching TRBD1. Germline V gene data show CDR1 as KGHSH and CDR2 as LQKENI. V trimming: 6 bases; J trimming: 5 bases; junction bases outside the gene matches: 17. The CDR3 spans 17 residues. CDR3 sequence: CASSALFGQGPGETQYF. The DNA of the CDR3 is TGTGCCAGCTCCGCCCTCTTTGGACAGGGACCGGGGGAGACCCAGTACTTC.

The rearrangement joins TRBV12-3 or TRBV12-4 to TRBJ1-5; D may be TRBD1 (5 bases). The CDR3 loop spans 12 amino acids. V was clipped by 11 bases and J by 5 bases, with 13 bases between them. Written as DNA, the CDR3 is TGTGCCTCCCAGGGCAGGGATCAGCCCCAGCATTTT. This gives the protein CASQGRDQPQHF.

The V gene is TRBV7-2, the J gene TRBJ1-1, with no clear D. Per germline, CDR1 SGHTA and CDR2 FQGNSA. Trimming took 3 bases from V and 8 from J, leaving 10 bases between them. The CDR3 runs to 12 residues. The CDR3 nucleotides read TGTGCCAGCAGCTTCGTTCGCAGGGAAGCTTTCTTT. It translates to CASSFVRREAFF.

The chain has TRBV2 and TRBJ1-2; TRBD1 agrees at 9 bases. There are 14 residues in the CDR3. Per germline, CDR1 SNHLY and CDR2 FYNNEI. The V segment lost 6 bases and the J segment 6 bases; nucleotides outside the gene matches: 8. The CDR3 coding sequence is TGTGCCAGCAGCGTTACAGGGGGCGTGCATGGCTACACCTTC. As protein: CASSVTGGVHGYTF. Looking up the rest from reference TRBV2 and TRBJ1-2 gives the full variable domain: EPEVTQTPSHQVTQMGQEVILRCVPISNHLYFYWYRQILGQKVEFLVSFYNNEISEKSEIFDDQFSVERPDGSNFTLKIRSTKLEDSAMYFCASSVTGGVHGYTFGSGTRLTVV.